This T cell receptor beta chain was sequenced during a study of cytomegalovirus exposure and HLA in healthy donors (dated by TCRdb to about 2017). Turning to the overall study: In an earlier analysis of around 540 of the donors, under 300 Gb of sequence data and approximately 100 million unique TCR beta sequences from 150 million to 200 million T cells were reported. Rather than drawing on any new phenotypic data, the later analysis identified candidate immune exposures from TCR beta sequences and the way those sequences occurred across donors. The T cell repertoires of under 750 subjects were profiled by immunosequencing and related to cytomegalovirus serostatus. Donor age, sex, ethnicity and CMV serostatus were collected together with the repertoire data. An early release that covered fewer than 800 HLA-typed donors contained about 300 gigabases of sequencing data and roughly 84 million unique TCR sequences. Typing coverage varied by locus: roughly 620-630 donors for A, B, C, DRB1 and DQB1; some 520 for DQA1; 600 to 610 for DPA1; around 490 for DPB1. To decide whether each TCR beta V gene segment behaved as functional or pseudogenic, an earlier analysis of some 600 of the donors relied on high-throughput TCR beta sequencing. Besides the first cohort of about 730 subjects, a separate validation cohort made up of roughly 120 different subjects was used. On average, about 240,000 unique TCR beta nucleotide sequences were sequenced per donor among about 400 genotyped donors of the cohort, with roughly 18% of those sequences being non-productive. All discovery cohort repertoires had been generated using a single sequencing platform. Five DR-DQ haplotypes were handled as single units for association and clustering because linkage in the cohort was strong. Of the approximately 400 genotyped donors, roughly 80% were placed in the genetic ancestry cluster associated with self-reported Caucasian donors. HLA typing covered class I and class II loci at four-digit resolution. In a later analysis, previously published TCR beta repertoires from 550 to 700 donors were re-analyzed and high-resolution HLA genotyping was added so that TCR occurrence patterns could be studied. The study aimed to test whether signatures of past pathogen exposure could be identified by cataloging public T cell receptors. A later genetic analysis took genome-wide SNP genotypes for about 55% of the roughly 670 donors and used that subset as a discovery cohort. To predict cytomegalovirus infection status, the study brought together high-throughput TCR immunosequencing, statistical association of individual TCRs with disease status, and machine learning. Findings and caveats that apply to the study as a whole: Because counts were too low, seventeen rarely observed V segments, including chromosome 9 orphons, were excluded from the earlier analysis of under 650 of the donors. Because the 87-base-pair reads could not distinguish some IMGT-functional V segments, including TRBV6-2 and TRBV6-3, those segments were excluded. Most CMV-associated TCR beta chains appeared to be HLA-restricted in a later analysis, and the HLA associations seemed to be driven largely by CMV exposure. Sequencing depth was assumed to be roughly uniform across donors in the presence/absence analyses, though that assumption may not hold. Because HLA typing was unavailable for some donors at each locus, only the typed subset was used in association tests. A further reported finding was that TCR beta sequences accurately predicted the HLA-A and HLA-B alleles for most subjects in the first cohort. Only TCR beta chains were sequenced in this cohort, and the absence of alpha or paired-chain data limited detectable features. In the study, 164 TCR beta chains were listed as associated with cytomegalovirus. In vitro tests confirmed that a few of the cytomegalovirus-associated TCR beta chains recognize cytomegalovirus antigens. Linkage disequilibrium might explain the correlated functional status among segregating V segments, but an unknown experimental factor could not be excluded. Immune exposure information for the cohort was limited to CMV serostatus. According to a later genetic analysis, donors in an Asian-associated ancestry cluster had fewer N-insertions in productive TCRs than the approximately 700-donor mean. A later genetic analysis associated a missense DCLRE1C variant with V-gene and J-gene trimming of TCR beta chains, and an independent cohort replicated the association. According to a later analysis, parvovirus B19, influenza, CMV and Epstein-Barr virus appeared linked to several top co-occurrence clusters. A later analysis found that TCR association rates varied across HLA loci, with DRB1 alleles showing the most associated TCRs and HLA-C alleles the fewest. The classifier was reported to diagnose cytomegalovirus status with high specificity and sensitivity in both the original and validation cohorts. In a later analysis, about 17,000 TCR beta sequences were associated with specific HLA alleles at a false discovery rate of 0.05. Compared with equally common non-associated chains, HLA-associated TCR beta chains in a later analysis were more clonally expanded and had lower generation probabilities. Most TCR sequences were seen in very few donors, while some public TCRs were found in many individuals. Assigning TCR associations to individual alleles was difficult when HLA alleles, especially DR and DQ, strongly co-occurred. In an earlier analysis of around 600 of the donors, most TCR beta V segments were observed in productive rearrangements about 87% or about 30% of the time, broadly matching IMGT annotations. A group of highly shared sequence variants was considered likely to be a technical artifact of the sequencing pipeline. The authors suggested that the approach could potentially be extended to other disease states and immunological phenotypes.

The library relied on the immunoSEQ multiplex PCR assay. For the multiplex PCR, a mixture combining 60 forward primers for TCR Vbeta segments and 13 reverse primers for TCR Jbeta segments was used. The CDR3 region of rearranged TCR beta genes was amplified from genomic DNA by a multiplex PCR assay. The amplified TCR beta libraries were sequenced on the Illumina HiSeq System as 87-base-pair reads. In the authors' own workflow: Across the 700 or so repertoires, a later analysis counted some 81 million unique TCR beta chains, 9.5 million to 12 million of which were shared by at least two donors. A nearest-neighbor algorithm error-corrected the raw reads and collapsed the reads into unique sequences, merging closely related sequences to remove PCR and sequencing errors. To assign V, D and J gene segments, CDR3 sequences were aligned to IMGT reference sequences. Each retained sequence needed at least a six-nucleotide match to both a V gene segment and a J gene segment. A rearrangement was called productive if the CDR3 had no stop codons and remained in frame with V and J, and every other rearrangement was called non-productive. CDR3 was defined by IMGT convention, running from the second conserved V-encoded cysteine to the conserved J-encoded phenylalanine. The earlier analysis of about 590 of the donors excluded sequences that lacked an unambiguous match to a single V gene segment. In an earlier analysis of roughly 500 of the donors, V segments were called functional above 56.7% productive rearrangements and were called segregating when the between-donor standard deviation exceeded 5%. A statistical classification framework was built for diagnosing cytomegalovirus status from the catalog of TCR beta chain sequences. In a later analysis, TCR nucleotide sequences were compared against IMGT/GENE-DB human TR gene sequences so that V and J genes could be assigned. Using the TCRdist pipeline, a later analysis assigned CDR3 sequences along with most-parsimonious VDJ recombination scenarios. In a later analysis, each TCR beta chain was defined by its CDR3 amino acid sequence together with its V-gene family, and reads without a unique V-gene family were excluded. As a way to deal with suspected cross-contamination and a sequencing artifact, a later analysis dropped roughly 620 nucleotide sequences that were highly shared and had low generation probability. For each public chain, a later analysis derived a clonal expansion index from normalized ranks of inferred template counts within each repertoire. In a later analysis, generation probabilities were computed with a VDJ recombination model fitted to out-of-frame rearrangements, and the resulting probabilities were checked against IGoR. In a later analysis, hypergeometric tests were used to score TCR-TCR, TCR-HLA and TCR-CMV co-occurrence, with a repertoire-size bias correction applied to TCR pairs. To estimate false discovery rates, a later analysis permuted the HLA or CMV assignments 20 times. In a later analysis, co-occurring TCRs were grouped with DBSCAN, and TCRdist sequence similarity was added when clustering was performed within HLA-allele-positive subsets. Repertoires with fewer than 30,000 or more than 120,000 public chains, plus five repertoires with anomalous nucleotide sharing, were excluded from co-occurrence clustering. Drawn from immuneACCESS, this table holds only the in-frame rearrangements with V and J called that TCRdb kept. Clones are partly lost; checked studies trace under half to an unresolved V gene and leave the rest unexplained. From that table come the V and J calls and clone size; the DNA was used to work out D and trimming. Counted in this sample were 120,000 or so clones; roughly 80% of them appeared once. The ten largest clonotypes hold around 9.9% of the sample.

CDR1 and CDR2 are drawn from the germline V gene: SGHRS, YFSETQ. V is trimmed back by 3 bases and J by 5 bases, and the junction contains 9 bases that no gene match accounts for. CDR3 length: 15 amino acids, cysteine to phenylalanine. The CDR3 DNA has 45 bases and is translated from base 1. As to this clone: This clone's antigen is unknown. No base quality information exists; no much larger clone differs at one position.

The cohort consisted of 670 or so healthy bone marrow donors. At the time of sampling, all cohort members were nominally healthy, though unrecorded immune exposures were likely present. The donor was CMV seropositive and was included in the group of almost 300 seropositive cohort members. Each donor provided a peripheral blood sample, and peripheral blood mononuclear cells were used for TCR beta sequencing. Genomic DNA extraction from the blood cell samples was performed with the Qiagen DNeasy Blood Extraction Kit. The specimen was PBMCs. This receptor chain uses TRBV5-1 and TRBJ2-7; 9 junctional bases match TRBD1. This TCR came from a man in his thirties or forties in good health and CMV-seropositive. The CDR3 protein sequence reads: CASSSTGDRVHEQYF. DNA sequence: TGCGCCAGCAGCTCCACCGGGGACAGGGTCCACGAGCAGTACTTC.